This T cell receptor beta chain derives from a study of cytomegalovirus exposure and HLA in healthy donors. Findings of the study overall: Confirmation was obtained in vitro that a few CMV-associated chains are specific for CMV antigens. The study put about 180 TCR beta chains on its list as cytomegalovirus-associated.

Sequenced by immunoSEQ multiplex PCR; TCRdb stores in-frame clones only, minus some. The table lists some 78,000 clones, 90% to 97% of them singletons. As concerns this clone: The antigen is unknown.

The CDR3 totals 13 residues. The junction had 4 bases not matched to a gene; V was cut back by 6 bases and J by 2 bases. Germline values: CDR1 KGHSH, CDR2 LQKENI. This chain joins TRBV18 and TRBJ2-7; 7 positions match TRBD2. Sequenced sample: PBMCs. The TCR was taken from a man between 18 and 29 years old in good health and CMV-seropositive. This chain's CDR3 is CASSVRGAYEQYF. The CDR3 DNA reads as TGTGCCAGCTCTGTCCGGGGGGCCTACGAGCAGTACTTC.